This TCR beta chain was profiled in a study of cytotoxic CD8 clonotypes in ibrutinib-treated CLL. Across the whole study: After a median of about 62 months, 14 patients stayed remitted and 12 progressed; responses had been partial in 24 and complete in 2. Notes on the study in general: Higher circulating CD8+ T-cell counts strongly accompanied higher baseline clonality, above age-matched healthy donors. Clonality increased at ibrutinib response and stayed stable in sustained remission. At progression, however, it fell back toward baseline.

With sequencing, the targeted depth ranged from 1 in 200,000 to 1 in 1 million T cells. Repertoires were generated with immunoSEQ multiplex PCR, while TCRdb's copy carries only in-frame clones and drops some. This table holds some 23,000 clones, approximately 71% found once. Note on this clone: Antigen: not known.

This receptor was taken from a human donor with chronic lymphocytic leukemia. Sequenced here: PBMCs, sampled after 12 months of ibrutinib treatment.

CDR3 amino acids: CAKRQGPGELFF. In DNA, the CDR3 is TGTGCCAAGCGACAGGGCCCCGGGGAGCTGTTTTTT. The chain recombines TRBV7-2 with TRBJ2-2, with 7 bases that match TRBD1. With V trimmed by 10 bases and J by 6 bases, 5 bases remained unmatched. CDR1 SGHTA and CDR2 FQGNSA come from the germline V gene. The CDR3 contains 12 residues.